This is a list of T cell receptor beta chains from one sample in a study of blood T cell repertoires in COVID-19. Only in-frame clones appear in the TCRdb table, and some are missing; sequencing was by immunoSEQ multiplex PCR. The data hold around 230,000 clones, with around 80% observed a single time. Sequencing used peripheral blood. These receptors were collected from a woman in her forties or fifties with acute or convalescent COVID-19. The CDR3 runs from the conserved cysteine through the conserved F or W. Fields, in order: V gene, CDR3 length, D gene, J gene, clone size, CDR3 protein, CDR3 DNA. The D gene is left open where the match is weak. A clone size is listed for some rows: how often the clone was seen (once, few, many), or a class if it is expanded.

V: TRBV2; length: 17; D: TRBD2; J: TRBJ2-1; size: once; CDR3: CASSSGLAGTSYNEQFF; DNA: TGTGCCAGCAGCTCGGGACTAGCGGGTACAAGTTACAATGAGCAGTTCTTC
V: TRBV7-2; length: 14; D: .; J: TRBJ1-1; size: once; CDR3: CASSITGTPTEAFF; DNA: TGTGCCAGCAGCATTACCGGGACACCCACTGAAGCTTTCTTT
V: TRBV11-2; length: 13; D: TRBD2; J: TRBJ2-5; size: .; CDR3: CASSLGGGKTQYF; DNA: TGTGCCAGCAGCCTGGGCGGGGGTAAGACCCAGTACTTC
V: TRBV28; length: 13; D: .; J: TRBJ2-6; size: once; CDR3: CASSRSGANVLTF; DNA: TGTGCCAGCAGTCGCTCTGGGGCCAACGTCCTGACTTTC
V: TRBV10-1; length: 13; D: .; J: TRBJ2-5; size: .; CDR3: CASSEGPSETQYF; DNA: TGCGCCAGCAGTGAGGGGCCATCTGAGACCCAGTACTTC
V: TRBV2; length: 13; D: .; J: TRBJ1-2; size: .; CDR3: CASSQGDTYGYTF; DNA: TGTGCCAGCAGTCAAGGGGACACCTATGGCTACACCTTC
V: TRBV12-5; length: 13; D: .; J: TRBJ2-2; size: .; CDR3: CASGSRYTGELFF; DNA: TGTGCTAGTGGTTCACGGTACACCGGGGAGCTGTTTTTT
V: TRBV28; length: 11; D: .; J: TRBJ2-7; size: few; CDR3: CASSLPGEQYF; DNA: TGTGCCAGCAGTTTACCAGGCGAGCAGTACTTC
V: TRBV7-6; length: 17; D: TRBD1; J: TRBJ2-5; size: once; CDR3: CASSLNSHRDRVETQYF; DNA: TGTGCCAGCAGCTTAAATTCCCACCGGGACAGGGTGGAGACCCAGTACTTC
V: TRBV11-2; length: 13; D: .; J: TRBJ2-2; size: .; CDR3: CATRGRNTGELFF; DNA: TGTGCCACCCGAGGGAGGAACACCGGGGAGCTGTTTTTT
V: TRBV6-1; length: 16; D: TRBD1; J: TRBJ2-1; size: .; CDR3: CASSEPDRAGYNEQFF; DNA: TGTGCCAGCAGTGAACCGGACAGGGCGGGCTACAATGAGCAGTTCTTC
V: TRBV9; length: 15; D: TRBD1; J: TRBJ2-7; size: .; CDR3: CASSPHPGTGTEQYF; DNA: TGTGCCAGCAGCCCACACCCCGGGACAGGGACCGAGCAGTACTTC
V: TRBV20-1; length: 18; D: TRBD1; J: TRBJ2-6; size: .; CDR3: CSASSVGQGASGANVLTF; DNA: TGCAGTGCTAGTTCGGTTGGACAGGGGGCTTCTGGGGCCAACGTCCTGACTTTC
V: TRBV28; length: 14; D: .; J: TRBJ1-5; size: .; CDR3: CASSGHQGHQPQHF; DNA: TGTGCCAGCAGCGGACACCAGGGGCATCAGCCCCAGCATTTT
V: TRBV19; length: 16; D: TRBD2; J: TRBJ2-1; size: .; CDR3: CASSGTSGEPYNEQFF; DNA: TGTGCCAGTAGTGGGACTAGCGGGGAGCCTTACAATGAGCAGTTCTTC
V: TRBV5-4; length: 17; D: .; J: TRBJ1-2; size: .; CDR3: CASAPSQGNQANYGYTF; DNA: TGTGCCAGCGCCCCGTCCCAGGGAAACCAAGCTAACTATGGCTACACCTTC
V: TRBV9; length: 13; D: .; J: TRBJ1-5; size: .; CDR3: CASSAGYNQPQHF; DNA: TGTGCCAGCAGCGCAGGGTACAATCAGCCCCAGCATTTT
V: TRBV2; length: 17; D: TRBD2; J: TRBJ2-1; size: .; CDR3: CASSEGSSGRVNNEQFF; DNA: TGTGCCAGCAGTGAAGGGTCTAGCGGGAGAGTTAACAATGAGCAGTTCTTC
V: TRBV6-1; length: 16; D: .; J: TRBJ1-1; size: .; CDR3: CASSERSARQYTEAFF; DNA: TGTGCCAGCAGTGAAAGGTCGGCCAGGCAGTACACTGAAGCTTTCTTT
V: TRBV5-1; length: 12; D: .; J: TRBJ2-3; size: few; CDR3: CASRRGTDTQYF; DNA: TGCGCCAGCAGGCGGGGAACCGATACGCAGTATTTT
V: TRBV2; length: 16; D: TRBD1; J: TRBJ1-2; size: few; CDR3: CASISTGTGTNYGYTF; DNA: TGTGCCAGTATCTCCACCGGGACAGGGACTAACTATGGCTACACCTTC
V: TRBV27; length: 15; D: .; J: TRBJ1-5; size: .; CDR3: CASSLSTHSNQPQHF; DNA: TGTGCCAGCAGTTTATCCACACATAGCAATCAGCCCCAGCATTTT
V: TRBV29-1; length: 14; D: .; J: TRBJ2-3; size: .; CDR3: CSVEGQGYTDTQYF; DNA: TGCAGCGTTGAAGGGCAGGGGTATACAGATACGCAGTATTTT